This entry is about one TCR beta chain. This may be a read error: a much more frequent sequence differs by one nucleotide. These data originate in a study of blood T cells in healthy people across ages. Through a sample-barcoded 5' primer and a J-beta primer mix, a second PCR was run for roughly 7 to 11 cycles. TCRdb reprocessed the 5' RACE reads via MiXCR and lists one record per CDR3 protein. The profile shows 750,000 to 1,000,000 distinct CDR3 sequences, about 28% of them singletons. The sample also formed part of further work on T cells of mothers and their children.

This clonotype originated in a woman in her thirties or forties in good health. Sequencing was done on a sample of blood.

CDR3 DNA: TGTGCCAGCAGCCCCCGTCCTGAGGGGCCCTACGAGCAGTACTTC. It specifies CASSPRPEGPYEQYF. The chain is built from TRBV9 and TRBJ2-7; D might be TRBD1 or TRBD2, each matching 5 bases. Germline V lookup: CDR1 SGDLS, CDR2 YYNGEE. The CDR3 has 15 amino acids. V dropped 4 bases and J dropped 2 bases, with 16 bases sitting between them. Full variable domain (remainder filled in from reference TRBV9 and TRBJ2-7): DSGVTQTPKHLITATGQRVTLRCSPRSGDLSVYWYQQSLDQGLQFLIQYYNGEERAKGNILERFSAQQFPDLHSELNLSSLELGDSALYFCASSPRPEGPYEQYFGPGTRLTVT.